This TCR beta chain was sequenced in a study of T cell responses to AZD1222 COVID-19 vaccine. Data came from immunoSEQ multiplex PCR; TCRdb stores just in-frame clones and leaves some out. The sample carries tens of thousands of clones, 75% to 90% recorded once. Findings and limits, study-wide: Most donors were white British and more were female, and clonal diversity was possibly underestimated.

In the case of this clone: The antigen is unknown.

This material consisted of peripheral blood, taken on day 0 of AZD1222 vaccination. This receptor was obtained from an adult in good health.

The CDR3 loop is CASSPWTDRTEAFF. CDR3 DNA sequence: TGTGCCAGCAGCCCCTGGACGGACAGAACTGAAGCTTTCTTT. The chain uses TRBV16 and TRBJ1-1, with D possibly being TRBD1 (6 bases). The CDR3 totals 14 residues. V shed 4 bases and J shed 5 bases, with 14 bases lying between them. Germline values: CDR1 KGHSY, CDR2 FQNENV.